Listed below are T cell receptor beta chains from one sample, sequenced in a study of CD8 T cells in cerebrospinal fluid in Alzheimer's disease. Using the 10x single-cell sequencing reads, TCRdb records one entry per CDR3 protein without DNA. This sample's clone table lists about 1,400 distinct CDR3 sequences. Material: cerebrospinal fluid. Source of these receptors: a human donor with mild cognitive impairment. The CDR3 runs from the conserved cysteine through the conserved F or W. Each record gives: clone size, J gene, V gene, CDR3 protein. Only some rows state a clone size, as once, few, many or a class for expanded clones.

>large|TRBJ2-3|TRBV5-1
CASTALAGDLTDTQYF
>medium-sized|TRBJ2-7|TRBV9
CASSVEAGSAYEQYF
>-|TRBJ2-1|TRBV6-5
CASTPGLAYNEQFF
>-|TRBJ1-1|TRBV6-2/TRBV6-3
CASRTPGQGRGRTEAFF
>medium-sized|TRBJ2-3|TRBV24-1
CATTQGGTGGDTQYF
>hyperexpanded|TRBJ2-1|TRBV7-3
CASSLSGGHLSSYNEQFF
>-|TRBJ1-5|TRBV27
CASSSDRGSQPQHF
>medium-sized|TRBJ1-4|TRBV7-2
CASSVRGTANAEKLFF
>-|TRBJ1-1|TRBV2
CASTFTGANTEAFF
>-|TRBJ2-5|TRBV6-2/TRBV6-3
CASRLDRGRETQYF
>large|TRBJ2-1|TRBV6-2/TRBV6-3
CASSYNVAGVSGQFF
>large|TRBJ2-5|TRBV9
CASSGGHQDQETQYF
>-|TRBJ1-1|TRBV1
CTSSQLRQEYTEAFF
>medium-sized|TRBJ2-7|TRBV7-8
CASSAGGTSYEQYF
>medium-sized|TRBJ2-7|TRBV19
CASRKVGTASYEQYF
>-|TRBJ2-3|TRBV24-1
CATSLSGRSTDTQYF
>-|TRBJ1-2|TRBV2
CASSAAGGSNYGYTF
>-|TRBJ1-4|TRBV7-8
CASSNRPNEKLFF
>-|TRBJ2-7|TRBV21-1
CASSKCPGQGSSYEQYF
>large|TRBJ1-5|TRBV4-1
CASSQDQRQGSNQPQHF
>-|TRBJ2-7|TRBV27
CASSSPGQVPYEQYF
>-|TRBJ1-1|TRBV20-1
CSAPSGTRNTEAFF
>-|TRBJ2-5|TRBV27
CASSFGDRETQYF
>medium-sized|TRBJ1-2|TRBV11-1
CASSQGDYGYTF
>large|TRBJ1-1|TRBV4-1
CASSEGRVNTEAFF
>-|TRBJ2-1|TRBV6-6
CASSYPSGGTQFF
>-|TRBJ2-1|TRBV1
CTSSQDLGTDNNEQFF
>-|TRBJ2-1|TRBV4-3
CASSQAGTVSYNEQFF
>-|TRBJ2-5|TRBV7-3
CASSLSTGQETQYF
>-|TRBJ2-1|TRBV27
CASSPFGGGYNEQFF
>-|TRBJ1-3|TRBV5-1
CASSPTTGGGGNTIYF
>-|TRBJ1-4|TRBV2
CASSEGGSNEKLFF
>medium-sized|TRBJ2-1|TRBV20-1
CSAREPSSSYNEQFF